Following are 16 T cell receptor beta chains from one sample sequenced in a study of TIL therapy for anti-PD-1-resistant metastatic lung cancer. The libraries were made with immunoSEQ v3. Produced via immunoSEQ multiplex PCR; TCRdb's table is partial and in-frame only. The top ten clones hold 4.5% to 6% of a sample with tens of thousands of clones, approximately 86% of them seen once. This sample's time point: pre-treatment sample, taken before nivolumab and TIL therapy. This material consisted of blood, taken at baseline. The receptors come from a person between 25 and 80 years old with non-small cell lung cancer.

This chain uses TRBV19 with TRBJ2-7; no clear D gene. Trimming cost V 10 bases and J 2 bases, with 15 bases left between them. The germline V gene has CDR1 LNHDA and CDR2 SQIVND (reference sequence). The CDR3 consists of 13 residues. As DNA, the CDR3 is TGTGCCACCTCTAAGACGGGTCCCTACGAGCAGTACTTC. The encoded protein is CATSKTGPYEQYF.

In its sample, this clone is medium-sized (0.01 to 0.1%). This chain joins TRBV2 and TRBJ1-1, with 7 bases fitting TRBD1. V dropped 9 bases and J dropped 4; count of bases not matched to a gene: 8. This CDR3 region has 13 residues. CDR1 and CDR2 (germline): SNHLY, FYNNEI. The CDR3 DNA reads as TGTGCCAGAGAGGACAGGACGGGCACTGAAGCTTTCTTT. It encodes CAREDRTGTEAFF.

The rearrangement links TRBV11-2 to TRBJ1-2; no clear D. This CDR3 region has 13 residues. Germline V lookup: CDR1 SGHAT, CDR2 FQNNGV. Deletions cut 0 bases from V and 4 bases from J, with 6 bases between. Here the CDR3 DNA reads TGTGCCAGCAGCTTAGAGTCGGGCTATGGCTACACCTTC. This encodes CASSLESGYGYTF.

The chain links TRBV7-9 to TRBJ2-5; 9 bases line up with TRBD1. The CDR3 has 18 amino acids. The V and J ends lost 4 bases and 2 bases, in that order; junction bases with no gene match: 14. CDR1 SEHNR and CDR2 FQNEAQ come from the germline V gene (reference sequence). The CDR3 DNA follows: TGTGCCAGCAGCTCTTCGGTTATGAGGGACAGGGCACAAGAGACCCAGTACTTC. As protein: CASSSSVMRDRAQETQYF.

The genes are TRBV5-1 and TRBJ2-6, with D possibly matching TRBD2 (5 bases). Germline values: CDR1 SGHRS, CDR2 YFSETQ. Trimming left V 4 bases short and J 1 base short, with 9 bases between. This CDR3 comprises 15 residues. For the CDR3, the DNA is TGCGCCAGCAGCCCCGGGATATCTGGGGCCAACGTCCTGACTTTC. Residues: CASSPGISGANVLTF. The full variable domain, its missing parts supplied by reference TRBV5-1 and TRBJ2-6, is KAGVTQTPRYLIKTRGQQVTLSCSPISGHRSVSWYQQTPGQGLQFLFEYFSETQRNKGNFPGRFSGRQFSNSRSEMNVSTLELGDSALYLCASSPGISGANVLTFGAGSRLTVL.

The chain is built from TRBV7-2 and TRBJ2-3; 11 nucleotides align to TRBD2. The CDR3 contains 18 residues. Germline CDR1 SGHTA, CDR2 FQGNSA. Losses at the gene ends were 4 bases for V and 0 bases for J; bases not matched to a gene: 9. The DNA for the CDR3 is TGTGCCAGCAGCTCCTTCCCGACTAGCGGGGTTAGCACAGATACGCAGTATTTT. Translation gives CASSSFPTSGVSTDTQYF.

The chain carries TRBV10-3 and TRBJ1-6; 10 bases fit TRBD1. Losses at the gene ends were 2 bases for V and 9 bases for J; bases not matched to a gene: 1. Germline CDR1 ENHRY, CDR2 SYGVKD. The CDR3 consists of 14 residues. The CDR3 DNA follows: TGTGCCATCAGTGAGGGACAGGGGGGTTCACCCCTCCACTTT. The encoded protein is CAISEGQGGSPLHF.

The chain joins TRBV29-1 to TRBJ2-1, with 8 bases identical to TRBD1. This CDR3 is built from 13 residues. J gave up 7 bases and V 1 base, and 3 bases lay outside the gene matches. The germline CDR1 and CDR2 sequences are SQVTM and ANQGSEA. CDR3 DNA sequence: TGCAGCGTTGAAGCCAACAGGGGGAATGAGCAGTTCTTC. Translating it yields CSVEANRGNEQFF.

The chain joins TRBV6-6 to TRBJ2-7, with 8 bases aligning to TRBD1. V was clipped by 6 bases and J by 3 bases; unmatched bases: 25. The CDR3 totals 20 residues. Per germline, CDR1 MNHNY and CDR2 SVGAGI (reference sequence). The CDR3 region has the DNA TGTGCCAGCAGCTCCCACGAGGGGCGGATGACGGGACAGGCCATCTACGAGCAGTACTTC. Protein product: CASSSHEGRMTGQAIYEQYF.

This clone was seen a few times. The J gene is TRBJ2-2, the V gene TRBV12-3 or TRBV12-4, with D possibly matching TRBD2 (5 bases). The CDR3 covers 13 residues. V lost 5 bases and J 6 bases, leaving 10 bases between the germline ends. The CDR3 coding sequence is TGTGCCAGCAGTATTGAGGGCCCCGGGGAGCTGTTTTTT. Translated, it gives CASSIEGPGELFF.

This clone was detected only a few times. The CDR3 loop is CASQGRTFSTGELFF. The CDR3 nucleotides are TGTGCCAGCCAAGGAAGGACATTCAGCACCGGGGAGCTGTTTTTT. The rearrangement links TRBV19 to TRBJ2-2; the D gene is possibly TRBD1 (5 bases). V was clipped by 9 bases and J by 4 bases, with 18 bases between them. The CDR3 is made up of 15 amino acids. Germline V CDR1 and CDR2: LNHDA, SQIVND (reference sequence).

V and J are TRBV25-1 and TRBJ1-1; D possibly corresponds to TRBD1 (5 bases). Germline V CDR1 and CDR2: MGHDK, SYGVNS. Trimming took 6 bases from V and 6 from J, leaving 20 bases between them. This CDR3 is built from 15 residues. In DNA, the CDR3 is TGTGCCAGCAGAGACAGCACACCCCCGCATGCTGAAGCTTTCTTT. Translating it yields CASRDSTPPHAEAFF. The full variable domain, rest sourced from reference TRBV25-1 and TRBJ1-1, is EADIYQTPRYLVIGTGKKITLECSQTMGHDKMYWYQQDPGMELHLIHYSYGVNSTEKGDLSSESTVSRIRTEHFPLTLESARPSHTSQYLCASRDSTPPHAEAFFGQGTRLTVV.

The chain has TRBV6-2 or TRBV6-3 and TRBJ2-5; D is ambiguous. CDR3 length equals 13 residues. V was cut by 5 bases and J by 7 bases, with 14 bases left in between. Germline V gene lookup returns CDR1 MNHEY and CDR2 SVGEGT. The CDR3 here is CASSPNTHGTQYF. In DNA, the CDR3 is TGTGCCAGCAGTCCCAACACGCATGGGACCCAGTACTTC.

CDR3 protein: CASSSGQASTDTQYF. The CDR3 DNA reads TGTGCCAGCAGCTCGGGACAGGCAAGCACAGATACGCAGTATTTT. J is TRBJ2-3 and V is TRBV3-1 (or the pseudogene TRBV3-2); TRBD1 matches 8 bases. Germline values: CDR1 LGHDT, CDR2 YNNKEL (reference sequence). The CDR3 contains 15 residues. The ends lost 5 bases at V and 0 bases at J; junction bases unmatched: 4.

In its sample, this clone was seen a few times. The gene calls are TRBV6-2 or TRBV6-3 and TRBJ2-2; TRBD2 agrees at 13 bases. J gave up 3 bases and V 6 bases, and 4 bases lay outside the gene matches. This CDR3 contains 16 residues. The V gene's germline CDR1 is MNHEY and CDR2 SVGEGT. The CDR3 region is CASSPLAGGHTGELFF. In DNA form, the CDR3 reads TGTGCCAGCAGCCCACTAGCGGGGGGGCACACCGGGGAGCTGTTTTTT.

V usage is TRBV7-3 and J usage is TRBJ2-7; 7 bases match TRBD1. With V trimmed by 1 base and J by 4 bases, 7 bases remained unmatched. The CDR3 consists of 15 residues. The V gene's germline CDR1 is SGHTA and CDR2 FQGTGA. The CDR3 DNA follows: TGTGCCAGCAGCTTAATGTCGGGGACAGAGTACGAGCAGTACTTC. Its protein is CASSLMSGTEYEQYF.